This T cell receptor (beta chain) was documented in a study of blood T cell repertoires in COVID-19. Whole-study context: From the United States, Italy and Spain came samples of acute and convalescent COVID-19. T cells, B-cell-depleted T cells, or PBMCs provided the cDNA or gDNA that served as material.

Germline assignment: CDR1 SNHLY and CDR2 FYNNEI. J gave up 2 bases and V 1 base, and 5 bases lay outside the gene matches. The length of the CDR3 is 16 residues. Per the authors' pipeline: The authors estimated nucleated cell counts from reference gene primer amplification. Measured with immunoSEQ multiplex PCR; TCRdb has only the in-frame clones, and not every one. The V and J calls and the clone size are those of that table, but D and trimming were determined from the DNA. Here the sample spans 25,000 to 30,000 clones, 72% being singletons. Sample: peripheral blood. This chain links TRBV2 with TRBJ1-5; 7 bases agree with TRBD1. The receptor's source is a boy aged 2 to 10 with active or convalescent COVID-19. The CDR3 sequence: CASSEEGQLRNQPQHF. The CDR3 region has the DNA TGTGCCAGCAGTGAAGAGGGACAGCTACGCAATCAGCCCCAGCATTTT.